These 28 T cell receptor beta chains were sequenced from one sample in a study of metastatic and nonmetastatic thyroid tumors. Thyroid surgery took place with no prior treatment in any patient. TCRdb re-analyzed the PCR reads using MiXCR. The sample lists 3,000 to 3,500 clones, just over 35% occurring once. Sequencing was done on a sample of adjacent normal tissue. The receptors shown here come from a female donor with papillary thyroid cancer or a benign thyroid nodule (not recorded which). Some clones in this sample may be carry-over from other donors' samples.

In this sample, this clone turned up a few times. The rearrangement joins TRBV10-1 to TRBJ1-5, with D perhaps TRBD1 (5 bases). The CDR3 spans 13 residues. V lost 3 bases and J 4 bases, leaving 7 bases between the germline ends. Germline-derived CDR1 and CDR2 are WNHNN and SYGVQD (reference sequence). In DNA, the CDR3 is TGCGCCAGCAGTGATAACAGGAATCAGCCCCAGCATTTT. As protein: CASSDNRNQPQHF.

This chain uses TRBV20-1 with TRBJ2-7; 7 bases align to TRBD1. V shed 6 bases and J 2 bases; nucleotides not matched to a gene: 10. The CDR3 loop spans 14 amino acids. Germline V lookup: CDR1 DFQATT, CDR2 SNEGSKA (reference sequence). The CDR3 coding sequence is TGCAGTGCCCAGGGGGAGATGAGAACCTACGAGCAGTACTTC. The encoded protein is CSAQGEMRTYEQYF.

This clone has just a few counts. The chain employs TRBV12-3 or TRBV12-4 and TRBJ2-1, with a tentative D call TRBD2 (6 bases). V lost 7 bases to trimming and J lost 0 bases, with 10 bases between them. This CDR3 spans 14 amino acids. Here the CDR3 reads CASTGGASYNEQFF. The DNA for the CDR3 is TGTGCCAGCACAGGCGGGGCCTCCTACAATGAGCAGTTCTTC.

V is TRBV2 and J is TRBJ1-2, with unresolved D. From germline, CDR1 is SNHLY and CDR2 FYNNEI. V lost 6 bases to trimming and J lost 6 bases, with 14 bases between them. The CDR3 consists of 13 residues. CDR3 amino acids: CASRGLVPNGYTF. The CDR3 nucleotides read TGTGCCAGCAGGGGCCTCGTCCCGAATGGCTACACCTTC. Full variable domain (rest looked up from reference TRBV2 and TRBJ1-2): EPEVTQTPSHQVTQMGQEVILRCVPISNHLYFYWYRQILGQKVEFLVSFYNNEISEKSEIFDDQFSVERPDGSNFTLKIRSTKLEDSAMYFCASRGLVPNGYTFGSGTRLTVV.

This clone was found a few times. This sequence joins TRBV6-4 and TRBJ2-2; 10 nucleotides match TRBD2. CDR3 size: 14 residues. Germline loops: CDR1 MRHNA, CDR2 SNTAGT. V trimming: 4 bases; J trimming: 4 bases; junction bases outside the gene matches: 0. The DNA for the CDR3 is TGTGCCAGCAGTGGACTAGCGGGCACCGGGGAGCTGTTTTTT. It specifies CASSGLAGTGELFF.

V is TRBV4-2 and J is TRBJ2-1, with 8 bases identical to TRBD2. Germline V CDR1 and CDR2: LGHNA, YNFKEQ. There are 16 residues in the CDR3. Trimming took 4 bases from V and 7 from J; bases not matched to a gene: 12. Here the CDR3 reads CASSPSGLGLGNEQFF. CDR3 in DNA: TGTGCCAGCAGCCCATCGGGACTAGGTTTGGGTAATGAGCAGTTCTTC.

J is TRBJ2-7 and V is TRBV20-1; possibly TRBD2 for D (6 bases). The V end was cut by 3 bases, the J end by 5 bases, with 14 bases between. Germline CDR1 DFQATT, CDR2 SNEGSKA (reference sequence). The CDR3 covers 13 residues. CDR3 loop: CSARRDGSDEQYF. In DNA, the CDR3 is TGCAGTGCTAGGCGGGACGGGTCGGACGAGCAGTACTTC.

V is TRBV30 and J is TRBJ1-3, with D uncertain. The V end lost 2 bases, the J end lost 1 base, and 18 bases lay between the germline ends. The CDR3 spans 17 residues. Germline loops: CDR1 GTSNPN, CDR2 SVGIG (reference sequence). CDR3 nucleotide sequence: TGTGCCTGGAGTACCTCGAGAAGCCCGGGGTCTGGAAACACCATATATTTT. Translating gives CAWSTSRSPGSGNTIYF.

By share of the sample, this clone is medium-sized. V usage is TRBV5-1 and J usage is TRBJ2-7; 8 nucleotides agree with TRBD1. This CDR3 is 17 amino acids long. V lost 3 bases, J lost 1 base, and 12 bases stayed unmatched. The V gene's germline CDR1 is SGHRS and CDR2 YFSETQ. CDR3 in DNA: TGCGCCAGCAGCTACTCCTACCTACAGGGGGTGTCCTACGAGCAGTACTTC. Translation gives CASSYSYLQGVSYEQYF. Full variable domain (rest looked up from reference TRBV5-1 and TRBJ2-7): KAGVTQTPRYLIKTRGQQVTLSCSPISGHRSVSWYQQTPGQGLQFLFEYFSETQRNKGNFPGRFSGRQFSNSRSEMNVSTLELGDSALYLCASSYSYLQGVSYEQYFGPGTRLTVT.

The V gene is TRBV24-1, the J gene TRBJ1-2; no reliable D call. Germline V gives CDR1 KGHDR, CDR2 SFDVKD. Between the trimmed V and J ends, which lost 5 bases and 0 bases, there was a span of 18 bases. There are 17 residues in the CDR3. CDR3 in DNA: TGTGCCACCAGTGCGACCACAGCCCCCGATGCTAACTATGGCTACACCTTC. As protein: CATSATTAPDANYGYTF.

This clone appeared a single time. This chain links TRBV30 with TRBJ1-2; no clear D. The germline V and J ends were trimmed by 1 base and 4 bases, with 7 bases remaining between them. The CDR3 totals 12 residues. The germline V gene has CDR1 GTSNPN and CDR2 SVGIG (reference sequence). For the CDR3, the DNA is TGTGCCTGGAGTGGGCCGGGCTATGGCTACACCTTC. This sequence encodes CAWSGPGYGYTF.

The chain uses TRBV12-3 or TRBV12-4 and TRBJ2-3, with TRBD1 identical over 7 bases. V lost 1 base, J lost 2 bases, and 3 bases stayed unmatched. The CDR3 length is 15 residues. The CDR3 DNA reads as TGTGCCAGCAGTTTAGAGGGACAGAACACAGATACGCAGTATTTT. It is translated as CASSLEGQNTDTQYF.

DNA for the CDR3: TGTGCCAGCAGGGAGCTGGACTGGGACGAGCAGTACTTC. Encoded protein: CASRELDWDEQYF. This chain joins TRBV6-1 and TRBJ2-7; maybe TRBD2 (5 bases). Trimming shortened V by 6 bases and J by 5 bases, and 14 bases separated the two germline ends. The CDR3 has 13 amino acids. Germline V lookup: CDR1 MNHNS, CDR2 SASEGT.

DNA for the CDR3: TGTGCCAGCAGGCACTCTACAGGGGTACACGAGCAGTACTTC. Its protein product is CASRHSTGVHEQYF. The rearrangement links TRBV27 to TRBJ2-7; 7 bases agree with TRBD1. There are 14 residues in the CDR3. CDR1 is MNHEY and CDR2 is SMNVEV in the germline V gene (reference sequence). V lost 6 bases and J lost 5; bases outside the gene matches: 10.

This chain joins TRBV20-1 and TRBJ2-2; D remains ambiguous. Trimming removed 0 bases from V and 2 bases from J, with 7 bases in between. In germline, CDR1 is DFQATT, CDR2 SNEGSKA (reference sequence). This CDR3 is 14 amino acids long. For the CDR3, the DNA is TGCAGTGCTAGAGATCCTACCAACACCGGGGAGCTGTTTTTT. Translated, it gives CSARDPTNTGELFF.

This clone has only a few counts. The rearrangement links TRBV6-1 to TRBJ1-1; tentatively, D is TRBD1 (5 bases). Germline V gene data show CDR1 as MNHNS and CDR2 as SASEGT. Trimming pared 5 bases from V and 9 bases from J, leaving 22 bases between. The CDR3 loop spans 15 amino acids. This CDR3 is CASSSRDRAYGQAFF. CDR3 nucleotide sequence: TGTGCCAGCAGTAGCCGGGACCGGGCGTATGGTCAAGCTTTCTTT.

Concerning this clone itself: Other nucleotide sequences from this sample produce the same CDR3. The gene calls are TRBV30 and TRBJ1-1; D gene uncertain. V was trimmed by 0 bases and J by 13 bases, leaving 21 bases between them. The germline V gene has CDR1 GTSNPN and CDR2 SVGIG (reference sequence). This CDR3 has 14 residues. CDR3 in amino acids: CAWSVALGGDNDFF. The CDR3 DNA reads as TGTGCCTGGAGTGTAGCCCTAGGTGGCGATAATGATTTCTTT.

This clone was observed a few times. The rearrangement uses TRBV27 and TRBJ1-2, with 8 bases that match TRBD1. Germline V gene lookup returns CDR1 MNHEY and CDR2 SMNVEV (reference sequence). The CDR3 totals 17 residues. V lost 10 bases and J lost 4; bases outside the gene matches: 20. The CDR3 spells CAIRPGQARKGPYGYTF. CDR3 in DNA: TGTGCCATCCGGCCGGGACAGGCTCGAAAAGGTCCCTATGGCTACACCTTC.

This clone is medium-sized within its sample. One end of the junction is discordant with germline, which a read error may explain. CDR3: CASSQTSGGDTQYF. The CDR3 DNA sequence: TGTGCTAGCAGCCAGACTAGCGGTGGTGATACGCAGTATTTT. V and J are TRBV7-7 and TRBJ2-3, with 9 bases lining up with TRBD2. Germline CDR1 is SSHAT and CDR2 is FNYEAQ (reference sequence). The CDR3 loop spans 14 amino acids. Variable domain in full (rest from reference TRBV7-7 and TRBJ2-3): GAGVSQSPRYKVTKRGQDVTLRCDPISSHATLYWYQQALGQGPEFLTYFNYEAQPDKSGLPSDRFSAERPEGSISTLTIQRTEQRDSAMYRCASSQTSGGDTQYFGPGTRLTVL.

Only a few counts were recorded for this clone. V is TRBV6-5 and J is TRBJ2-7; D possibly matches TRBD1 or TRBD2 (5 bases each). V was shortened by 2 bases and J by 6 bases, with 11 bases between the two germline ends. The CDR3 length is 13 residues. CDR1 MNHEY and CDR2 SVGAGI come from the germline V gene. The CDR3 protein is CASSYDRGPEQYV. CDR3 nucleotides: TGTGCCAGCAGTTACGATCGGGGCCCCGAGCAGTACGTC.

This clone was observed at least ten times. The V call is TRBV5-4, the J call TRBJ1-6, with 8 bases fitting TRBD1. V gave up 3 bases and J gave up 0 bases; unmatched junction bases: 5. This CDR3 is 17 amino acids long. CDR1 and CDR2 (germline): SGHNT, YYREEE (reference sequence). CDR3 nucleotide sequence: TGTGCCAGCAGCTCCGGGACAGGCCGCTCCTATAATTCACCCCTCCACTTT. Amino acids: CASSSGTGRSYNSPLHF.

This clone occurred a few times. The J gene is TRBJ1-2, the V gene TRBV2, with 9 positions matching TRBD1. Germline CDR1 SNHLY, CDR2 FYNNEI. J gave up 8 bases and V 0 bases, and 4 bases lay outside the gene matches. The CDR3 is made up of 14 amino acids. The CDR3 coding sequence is TGTGCCAGCAGTGAAGCCGGGACAGGGATAGGCTACACCTTC. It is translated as CASSEAGTGIGYTF.

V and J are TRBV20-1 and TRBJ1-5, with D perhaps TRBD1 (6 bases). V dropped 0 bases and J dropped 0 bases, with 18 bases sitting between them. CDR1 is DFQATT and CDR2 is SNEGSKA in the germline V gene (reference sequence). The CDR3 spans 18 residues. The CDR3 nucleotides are TGCAGTGCTAGAGATTTGCAGGGGCCAAATTATAGCAATCAGCCCCAGCATTTT. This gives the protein CSARDLQGPNYSNQPQHF.

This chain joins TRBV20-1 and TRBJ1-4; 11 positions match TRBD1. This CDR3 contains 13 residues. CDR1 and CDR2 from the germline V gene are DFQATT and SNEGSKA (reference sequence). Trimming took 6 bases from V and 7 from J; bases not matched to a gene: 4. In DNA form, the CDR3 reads TGCAGTGCCCTCGGGACAGGGGGTGAAAAACTGTTTTTT. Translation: CSALGTGGEKLFF.

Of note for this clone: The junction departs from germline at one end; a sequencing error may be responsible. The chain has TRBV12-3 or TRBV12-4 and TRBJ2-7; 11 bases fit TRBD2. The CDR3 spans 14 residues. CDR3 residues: CDSSHSGRGREHYF. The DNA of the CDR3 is TGTGACAGCAGTCATAGCGGGAGGGGTAGAGAGCACTACTTC.

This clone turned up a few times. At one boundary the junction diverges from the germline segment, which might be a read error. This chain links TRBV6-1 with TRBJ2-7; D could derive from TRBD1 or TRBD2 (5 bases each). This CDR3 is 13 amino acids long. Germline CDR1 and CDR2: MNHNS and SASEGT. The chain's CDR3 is CDSSERGAYEQYF. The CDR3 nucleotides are TGTGACAGCAGTGAAAGGGGAGCGTACGAGCAGTACTTC.

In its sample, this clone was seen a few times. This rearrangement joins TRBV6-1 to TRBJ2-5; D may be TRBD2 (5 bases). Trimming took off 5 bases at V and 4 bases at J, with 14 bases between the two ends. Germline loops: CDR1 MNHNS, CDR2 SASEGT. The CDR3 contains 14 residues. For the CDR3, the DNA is TGTGCCAGCAGTTTCGGGATGGACCCAGAGACCCAGTACTTC. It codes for CASSFGMDPETQYF.

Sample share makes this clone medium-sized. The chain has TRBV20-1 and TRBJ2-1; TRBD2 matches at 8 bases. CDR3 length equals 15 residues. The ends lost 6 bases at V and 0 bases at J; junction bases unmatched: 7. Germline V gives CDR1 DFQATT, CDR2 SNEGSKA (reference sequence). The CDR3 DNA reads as TGCAGTGCACGGATAGCGGGGAGCTCCTACAATGAGCAGTTCTTC. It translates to CSARIAGSSYNEQFF.